A single sample gave rise to the 19 T cell receptor beta chains below, sequenced in a study of blood T cell repertoires in COVID-19. Sequencing was performed with immunoSEQ multiplex PCR; in TCRdb, only in-frame clones are kept and a portion is missing. The table has about 200,000 clones, more than 70% seen once. The sample was PBMCs or T cells enriched from blood (not recorded which). All receptors come from a woman younger than 35 who had recovered from COVID-19.

This chain connects TRBV2 to TRBJ2-7; TRBD1 is a possible D gene (6 bases). Trimming removed 6 bases at V and 2 bases at J, with 20 bases between. CDR1 and CDR2 (germline): SNHLY, FYNNEI. The CDR3 is 16 amino acids. The CDR3 protein is CASRLTGSRITYEQYF. In DNA form, the CDR3 reads TGTGCCAGCAGACTCACAGGGTCCCGGATCACCTACGAGCAGTACTTC. Combining the CDR3 with reference TRBV2 and TRBJ2-7 gives the whole variable domain EPEVTQTPSHQVTQMGQEVILRCVPISNHLYFYWYRQILGQKVEFLVSFYNNEISEKSEIFDDQFSVERPDGSNFTLKIRSTKLEDSAMYFCASRLTGSRITYEQYFGPGTRLTVT.

The chain recombines TRBV20-1 with TRBJ2-2, with D uncertain. With 3 bases removed from V and 0 bases from J, the gap between germline ends came to 8 bases. Germline V CDR1 and CDR2: DFQATT, SNEGSKA (reference sequence). The CDR3 spans 14 residues. Written as DNA, the CDR3 is TGCAGTGCTAGTTCCCCAGCGAACACCGGGGAGCTGTTTTTT. This encodes CSASSPANTGELFF.

This chain uses TRBV4-1 with TRBJ2-7; a possible D gene is TRBD2 (5 bases). The CDR3 covers 15 residues. The germline V and J ends were trimmed by 1 base and 1 base, with 11 bases remaining between them. CDR1 MGHRA and CDR2 YSYEKL come from the germline V gene. The CDR3 DNA follows: TGCGCCAGCAGCCAAGGTTCCGGGGTTTCCTACGAGCAGTACTTC. Protein product: CASSQGSGVSYEQYF.

The chain couples TRBV5-1 to TRBJ2-7; 8 bases line up with TRBD1. The CDR3 is 14 residues long. Per germline, CDR1 SGHRS and CDR2 YFSETQ. V shed 2 bases and J 2 bases; nucleotides not matched to a gene: 3. This CDR3 is CASSFRQGPYEQYF. The CDR3 nucleotides are TGCGCCAGCAGCTTCCGACAGGGGCCCTACGAGCAGTACTTC.

The V gene is TRBV28, the J gene TRBJ1-2; D is ambiguous. The germline gives CDR1 MDHEN, CDR2 SYDVKM. Trimming took 3 bases from V and 5 from J, leaving 10 bases between them. This CDR3 region has 13 residues. CDR3 bases: TGTGCCAGCAGTTTGAACAGAGCTTATGGCTACACCTTC. Its translation: CASSLNRAYGYTF.

This chain uses TRBV5-4 with TRBJ1-6; TRBD1 matches 7 bases. The germline V gene encodes CDR1 SGHNT and CDR2 YYREEE (reference sequence). This CDR3 region has 14 residues. J gave up 9 bases and V 4 bases, and 7 bases lay outside the gene matches. CDR3 sequence (DNA): TGTGCCAGCAGCAGACAGGGATATCGTTCACCCCTCCACTTT. Amino acids: CASSRQGYRSPLHF.

V is TRBV13 and J is TRBJ1-3; TRBD1 is a possible D gene (6 bases). Trimming stripped 5 bases from V and 0 bases from J, with 14 bases between. CDR1 PRHDT and CDR2 FYEKMQ come from the germline V gene (reference sequence). This CDR3 contains 16 residues. As DNA, the CDR3 is TGTGCCAGCAGCCTTTACAGGGTTCTCTCTGGAAACACCATATATTTT. As protein: CASSLYRVLSGNTIYF.

This chain joins TRBV4-1 and TRBJ1-2; D is undetermined. CDR1 and CDR2 (germline): MGHRA, YSYEKL. This CDR3 spans 15 amino acids. V was shortened by 0 bases and J by 3 bases, with 11 bases between the two germline ends. The CDR3 nucleotides are TGCGCCAGCAGCCAAGATCGGAGGGAGCACTATGGCTACACCTTC. This gives the protein CASSQDRREHYGYTF.

This chain connects TRBV5-6 to TRBJ1-2; D possibly corresponds to TRBD1 (6 bases). Trimming left V 2 bases short and J 4 bases short, with 18 bases between. The CDR3 consists of 16 residues. Germline loops: CDR1 SGHDT, CDR2 YYEEEE. Written as DNA, the CDR3 is TGTGCCAGCAGCTTAGGGGACACCGTCCCGGGCTATGGCTACACCTTC. Translation gives CASSLGDTVPGYGYTF.

The J gene is TRBJ1-6, the V gene TRBV3-1 (or the pseudogene TRBV3-2), with D tentatively TRBD1 (5 bases). The CDR3 is made up of 16 amino acids. Looked up from germline, CDR1 is LGHDT and CDR2 is YNNKEL (reference sequence). V dropped 4 bases and J dropped 4 bases, with 14 bases sitting between them. The CDR3 loop is CASSPTHRLYNSPLHF. In DNA, the CDR3 is TGTGCCAGCAGCCCGACCCACAGGCTATATAATTCACCCCTCCACTTT.

This sequence joins TRBV6-5 and TRBJ1-2, with D possibly matching TRBD1 (6 bases). V was shortened by 9 bases and J by 4 bases, with 21 bases between the two germline ends. The CDR3 extends over 15 amino acids. Per germline, CDR1 MNHEY and CDR2 SVGAGI. The CDR3 DNA follows: TGTGCCAGTGGGACCTTCCTGGGAGGGGGCTATGGCTACACCTTC. It translates to CASGTFLGGGYGYTF.

The chain joins TRBV2 to TRBJ1-6; the D gene is possibly TRBD1 (6 bases). V lost 1 base, J lost 1 base, and 17 bases lay in between. The germline CDR1 and CDR2 sequences are SNHLY and FYNNEI. The CDR3 contains 19 residues. CDR3 sequence reads: CASSEGTGQEGSYNSPLHF. DNA of the CDR3: TGTGCCAGCAGTGAAGGCACAGGGCAGGAAGGATCCTATAATTCACCCCTCCACTTT.

This chain uses TRBV10-3 with TRBJ2-7; D is uncertain. V shed 3 bases and J shed 2 bases, with 2 bases lying between them. Germline CDR1 reads ENHRY; CDR2 reads SYGVKD. This CDR3 spans 11 amino acids. In DNA, the CDR3 is TGTGCCATCAGTGACGCCTACGAGCAGTACTTC. Its translation is CAISDAYEQYF.

The chain carries TRBV7-2 and TRBJ1-2, with a weak D call TRBD1 (5 bases). Trimming left V 4 bases short and J 2 bases short, with 11 bases between. The CDR3 is 14 amino acids. From germline, CDR1 is SGHTA and CDR2 FQGNSA. CDR3 sequence: CASSSMTANYGYTF. The CDR3 bases are TGTGCCAGCAGCTCGATGACAGCCAACTATGGCTACACCTTC.

The chain combines TRBV27 with TRBJ2-1, with 8 bases lining up with TRBD1. The CDR3 length is 15 residues. Germline V lookup: CDR1 MNHEY, CDR2 SMNVEV (reference sequence). V shed 2 bases and J 5 bases; nucleotides not matched to a gene: 5. The CDR3 spells CASSLAGQGHNEQFF. In DNA, the CDR3 is TGTGCCAGCAGTTTAGCCGGACAGGGTCACAATGAGCAGTTCTTC.

The chain joins TRBV30 to TRBJ1-3; perhaps TRBD1 as D (5 bases). Germline V CDR1 and CDR2: GTSNPN, SVGIG (reference sequence). V dropped 4 bases and J dropped 0 bases, with 19 bases sitting between them. CDR3 length: 17 amino acids. CDR3 nucleotides: TGTGCCTGGACTCCCAACTGGGGCGGATCCTCTGGAAACACCATATATTTT. Amino acids: CAWTPNWGGSSGNTIYF.

The chain links TRBV5-6 to TRBJ2-5; D is perhaps TRBD2 (5 bases). The CDR3 is 14 residues long. The germline gives CDR1 SGHDT, CDR2 YYEEEE. With 4 bases removed from V and 5 bases from J, the gap between germline ends came to 15 bases. The CDR3 spells CASSLRLSDETQYF. Here the CDR3 DNA reads TGTGCCAGCAGCCTACGACTAAGTGATGAGACCCAGTACTTC. Full variable domain (outside the CDR3, taken from reference TRBV5-6 and TRBJ2-5): DAGVTQSPTHLIKTRGQQVTLRCSPKSGHDTVSWYQQALGQGPQFIFQYYEEEERQRGNFPDRFSGHQFPNYSSELNVNALLLGDSALYLCASSLRLSDETQYFGPGTRLLVL.

V is TRBV7-9 and J is TRBJ1-5; the D gene is possibly TRBD1 (6 bases). Trimming stripped 4 bases from V and 6 bases from J, with 7 bases between. The CDR3 loop spans 12 amino acids. CDR1 SEHNR and CDR2 FQNEAQ come from the germline V gene (reference sequence). The DNA for the CDR3 is TGTGCCAGCAGCTCAGGGGTTCAGCCCCAGCATTTT. Translation gives CASSSGVQPQHF.

This clone appeared once. One end of the junction does not line up with germline, which may come from a read error. The rearrangement links TRBV5-1 to TRBJ1-2; 7 bases map to TRBD1. This CDR3 comprises 15 residues. Looked up from germline, CDR1 is SGHRS and CDR2 is YFSETQ. The CDR3 DNA reads as TGCGCCAGCAGCTCCGTCGGGACAGATAACGATGGCTACACCTTC. Its protein is CASSSVGTDNDGYTF.